A selection of T cell receptor beta chains follows, all from one sample in a study of read filtering for tumor transcriptome and immune sequencing. TCRdb re-derived calls from the reads in MiXCR, one entry per CDR3 protein. The data hold about 57,000 distinct CDR3 sequences, with 20% to 25% observed a single time. Input material: a population of CD138-negative cells sorted from bone marrow. The receptors shown here come from a donor aged 40 or older with multiple myeloma. The CDR3 runs from the conserved cysteine through the conserved F or W. The D gene is left open where the match is weak. Expanded clones are given a class, and other clones once, few, many or no size at all.

16 TRBJ2-2 TRBV11-3 . . TGTGCCAGCTCTGCATTGGGGCGGCAGAACACCGGGGAGCTGTTTTTT CASSALGRQNTGELFF
14 TRBJ1-1 TRBV6-1 few . TGTGCCAGCAGTGAATCAGGGCCGAACACTGAAGCTTTCTTT CASSESGPNTEAFF
17 TRBJ2-3 TRBV5-1 many TRBD2 TGCGCCAGCAGCCTTGAGGCCGGGACTAGCGGCACAGATACGCAGTATTTT CASSLEAGTSGTDTQYF
13 TRBJ2-1 TRBV18 many . TGTGCCAGCTCACCGCCATTCGCCAATGAGCAGTTCTTC CASSPPFANEQFF
12 TRBJ1-1 TRBV3-1 . . TGTGCCAGCAGCCAAGATTATTATGAAGCTTTCTTT CASSQDYYEAFF
15 TRBJ2-2 TRBV2 many TRBD1 TGTGCCAGCAGCCCGACAGGGGGACTCACCGGGGAGCTGTTTTTT CASSPTGGLTGELFF
16 TRBJ2-4 TRBV6-2/TRBV6-3 many . TGTGCCAGCAGTTACTCTTGGCAGTTAGCCAAAAACATTCAGTACTTC CASSYSWQLAKNIQYF
11 TRBJ2-1 TRBV6-6 . . TGTGCCAGCAGCCTCCTCTTTGAGGAGTTCTTC CASSLLFEEFF
14 TRBJ1-5 TRBV29-1 many TRBD1 TGCAGCGCCGTCGGGACAGATATCAATCAGCCCCAGCATTTT CSAVGTDINQPQHF
15 TRBJ2-7 TRBV7-9 many TRBD2 TGTGCCAGCAGCTTAGGCGGGGGGAGCTCCTACGAGCAGTACTTC CASSLGGGSSYEQYF
15 TRBJ2-7 TRBV20-1 many . TGCAGTGCTAGAGATCGAGTGTTAGCTAGCGACGCGCAGTACTTC CSARDRVLASDAQYF
13 TRBJ2-7 TRBV7-8 few . TGTGCCAGCAGCTTAGACAGGGCCTCCGAGCAGTACTTC CASSLDRASEQYF
12 TRBJ1-1 TRBV12-3/TRBV12-4 many TRBD1 TGTGCCAGCAAGAGGGACAGGGTTGAAGCTTTCTTT CASKRDRVEAFF
13 TRBJ2-7 TRBV20-1 many . TGCAGTGCTAGAGATCGGTTGGGCTACGAGCAGTACTTC CSARDRLGYEQYF
13 TRBJ1-2 TRBV5-1 . . TGCGCCAGCAGCTTGACACCGAACTATGGCTACACCTTC CASSLTPNYGYTF
15 TRBJ1-2 TRBV6-2/TRBV6-3 many . TGTGCCAGCAGTTACCCACAGGGTTCTACCTATGGCTACACCTTC CASSYPQGSTYGYTF
20 TRBJ1-5 TRBV7-9 many TRBD1 TGTGCCAGCAGCTTAGAGACGGGTGGCCTGCGACAGGGGATTCATCAGCCCCAGCATTTT CASSLETGGLRQGIHQPQHF
13 TRBJ2-2 TRBV5-1 many . TGCGCCAGCAGCTTGGATTACACCGGGGAGCTGTTTTTT CASSLDYTGELFF
18 TRBJ1-1 TRBV7-8 few . TGTGCCAGCAGCTTAGCGGCCGGTTATGCGAGGGGGAACACTGAAGCTTTCTTT CASSLAAGYARGNTEAFF
16 TRBJ2-1 TRBV21-1 . . TGTGCCAGCGGCAAAGATTCGGCAGGGTCTCTTGCTGAGCGGTTCTTC CASGKDSAGSLAERFF
16 TRBJ2-7 TRBV20-1 few . TGCAGTGCTAGAAGACAGCTGGGAGGCTCCTCCTACGAGCAGTACTTC CSARRQLGGSSYEQYF
11 TRBJ1-1 TRBV6-1 . . TGTGCCAGCATGGGGAACACTGAAGCTTTCTTT CASMGNTEAFF
14 TRBJ1-1 TRBV3-1 . . TGTGCCAGCAGTCACCGCGGGGAGGGTACTGAAGCTTTCTTT CASSHRGEGTEAFF
10 TRBJ1-1 TRBV2 many . TGTGGGGGAATGAACACTGAAGCTTTCTTT CGGMNTEAFF
13 TRBJ1-1 TRBV5-1 . TRBD1 TGCGCTAGCAGCTTGGGACAGAACACTGCAGCTTTCTTT CASSLGQNTAAFF
11 TRBJ2-5 TRBV5-1 many . TGCGCCAGCAGCTTCCAAGAGACCCAGTACTTC CASSFQETQYF
17 TRBJ1-4 TRBV28 many . TGTGCCAGCAGTTCCATACATAGGGAGGGGACTAATGAAAAACTGTTTTTT CASSSIHREGTNEKLFF
14 TRBJ2-2 TRBV5-1 many TRBD2 TGCGCCAGCCGGACTAGCGGGAGCACCGGGGAGCTGTTTTTT CASRTSGSTGELFF
15 TRBJ2-2 TRBV7-9 many . TGTGCCAGCAGCCCGCAAACAACGAACACCGGGGAGCTGTTTTTT CASSPQTTNTGELFF
16 TRBJ2-5 TRBV3-1 . TRBD2 TGTGCCAGCAGCCAAGGACCCGCCGGGGGGGAAGAGACCCAGTACTTC CASSQGPAGGEETQYF
14 TRBJ2-5 TRBV20-1 many . TGCAGTGCTAGAGATCGGGGCCCACAAGAGACCCAGTACTTC CSARDRGPQETQYF
18 TRBJ2-6 TRBV7-3 many TRBD1 TGTGCCAGCAGCCGCATACAGGGGGCAGGCTCTGGGGCCAACGTCCTGACTTTC CASSRIQGAGSGANVLTF
20 TRBJ2-1 TRBV27 few TRBD2 TGTGCCAGCAGTTCACCCCCCGGGACTAGATGGCTGGGGTCCGAGAATGAGCAGTTCTTC CASSSPPGTRWLGSENEQFF
17 TRBJ2-1 TRBV7-9 many TRBD1 TGTGCCAGCAGCCCAATCCCCGGGACAGGGTTTCACAATGAGCAGTTCTTC CASSPIPGTGFHNEQFF
13 TRBJ2-2 TRBV2 . . TGTGCCAGCAGTAAATCAGGGACCGGGGAGCTGTTTTTT CASSKSGTGELFF
17 TRBJ2-1 TRBV4-2 few . TGTGCCAGCAGCCAAGAAAACGGGGGAAGCTCCTACAATGAGCAGTTCTTC CASSQENGGSSYNEQFF
17 TRBJ2-1 TRBV19 many . TGTGCCAGTAGTATTTCCCCTGTGCGGGTTTCCTACAATGAGCAGTTCTTC CASSISPVRVSYNEQFF
14 TRBJ2-2 TRBV7-9 few . TGTGCCAGCAGCTCGACACGTACCACCGGGGAGCTGTTTTTT CASSSTRTTGELFF
16 TRBJ1-5 TRBV4-1 many . TGCGCCAGCAGCCAAGATAAGGGGGTGAGCAATCAGCCCCAGCATTTT CASSQDKGVSNQPQHF
18 TRBJ2-6 TRBV28 many TRBD2 TGTGCCAGCAGCCCTCCCTCAGCGGGAGTCTCTGGGGCCAACGTCCTGACTTTC CASSPPSAGVSGANVLTF
19 TRBJ2-1 TRBV6-1 . . TGTGCCAGCAATGTGGCAGGGGGTCGGATCGGGGGGCCCTACAACGAGCAGTTCTTC CASNVAGGRIGGPYNEQFF
14 TRBJ2-2 TRBV12-3/TRBV12-4 few . TGTGCCAGCAGTTTAACCGAGAACACCGGGGAGCTGTTTTTT CASSLTENTGELFF
16 TRBJ2-3 TRBV27 many TRBD2 TGTGCCAGCAGCTGGGCAGCTAGCGGGAGCACAGATACGCAGTATTTT CASSWAASGSTDTQYF
18 TRBJ1-4 TRBV4-1 few . TGCGCCAGCAGCCAAGAGGCCGTCTCGGGGCGTGCTCGTGAAAAACTGTTTTTT CASSQEAVSGRAREKLFF
13 TRBJ1-1 TRBV10-3 many . TGTGCCATCAGTGGAGCAGGCGACACTGAAGCTTTCTTT CAISGAGDTEAFF
14 TRBJ2-5 TRBV3-1 many . TGTGCCAGCAGCCTTCGGGGCCCATCCGAGACCCAGTACTTC CASSLRGPSETQYF
13 TRBJ2-7 TRBV10-3 once . TGTGCCATCTGTGTGGGGTCCTCCTACGAGCAGTATTTC CAICVGSSYEQYF
16 TRBJ2-5 TRBV29-1 few . TGCAGCGTTGCGGGTCGTCTTGAGGGTATTCAAGAGACCCAGTACTTC CSVAGRLEGIQETQYF
13 TRBJ1-1 TRBV2 many . TGTGCCAGCAGTGGGACAGAGTACACGGAAGCTTTCTTT CASSGTEYTEAFF
13 TRBJ2-5 TRBV6-5 many TRBD2 TGTGCCAGCAGGAGACGGGAGGGCGAGACCCAGTACTTC CASRRREGETQYF
18 TRBJ2-2 TRBV19 . TRBD1 TGTGCCAGTAGTATTGGACACCAGGGGACAGGGAAGACCGGGGAGCTGTTTTTT CASSIGHQGTGKTGELFF
20 TRBJ2-7 TRBV12-3/TRBV12-4 many TRBD1 TGTGCCAGCAGTTTAGACAGCCGGGACAGGGCTCTGAGAAGCTCCTACGAGCAGTACTTC CASSLDSRDRALRSSYEQYF